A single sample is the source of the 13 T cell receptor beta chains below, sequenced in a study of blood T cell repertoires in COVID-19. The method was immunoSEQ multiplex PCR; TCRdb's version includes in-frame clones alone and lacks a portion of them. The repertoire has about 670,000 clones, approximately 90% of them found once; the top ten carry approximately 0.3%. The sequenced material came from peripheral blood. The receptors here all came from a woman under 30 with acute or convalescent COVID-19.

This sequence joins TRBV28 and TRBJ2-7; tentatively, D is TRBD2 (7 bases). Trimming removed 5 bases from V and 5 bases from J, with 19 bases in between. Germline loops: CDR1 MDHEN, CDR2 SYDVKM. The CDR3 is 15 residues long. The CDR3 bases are TGTGCCAGCAGTCTAAGGGGGGGACCTCTCGACGAGCAGTACTTC. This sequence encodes CASSLRGGPLDEQYF.

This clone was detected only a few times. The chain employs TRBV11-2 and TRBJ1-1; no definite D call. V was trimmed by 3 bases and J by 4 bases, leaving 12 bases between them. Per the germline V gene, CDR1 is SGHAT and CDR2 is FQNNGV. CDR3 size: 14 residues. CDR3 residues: CASSLGGRGTEAFF. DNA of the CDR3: TGTGCCAGCAGCTTGGGAGGAAGAGGCACTGAAGCTTTCTTT.

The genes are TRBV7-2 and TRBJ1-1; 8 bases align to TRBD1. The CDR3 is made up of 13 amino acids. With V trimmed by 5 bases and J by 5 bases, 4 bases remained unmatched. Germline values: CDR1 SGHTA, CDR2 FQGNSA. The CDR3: CASSKDRVTEAFF. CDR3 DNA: TGTGCCAGCAGCAAGGACAGGGTGACTGAAGCTTTCTTT. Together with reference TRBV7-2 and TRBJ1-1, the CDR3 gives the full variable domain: GAGVSQSPSNKVTEKGKDVELRCDPISGHTALYWYRQSLGQGLEFLIYFQGNSAPDKSGLPSDRFSAERTGGSVSTLTIQRTQQEDSAVYLCASSKDRVTEAFFGQGTRLTVV.

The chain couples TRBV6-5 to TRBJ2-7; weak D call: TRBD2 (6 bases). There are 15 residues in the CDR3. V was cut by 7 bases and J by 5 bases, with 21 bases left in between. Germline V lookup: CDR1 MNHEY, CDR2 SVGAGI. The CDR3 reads CASNPGGDPSDEQYF. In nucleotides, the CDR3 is TGTGCCAGCAACCCAGGCGGGGACCCTTCTGACGAGCAGTACTTC.

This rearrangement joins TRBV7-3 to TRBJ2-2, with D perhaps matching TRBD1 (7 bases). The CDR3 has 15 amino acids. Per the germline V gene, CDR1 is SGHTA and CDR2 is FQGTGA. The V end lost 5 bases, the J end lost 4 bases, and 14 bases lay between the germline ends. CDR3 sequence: CASSLRQGGTGELFF. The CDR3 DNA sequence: TGTGCCAGCAGCCTAAGACAGGGAGGCACCGGGGAGCTGTTTTTT.

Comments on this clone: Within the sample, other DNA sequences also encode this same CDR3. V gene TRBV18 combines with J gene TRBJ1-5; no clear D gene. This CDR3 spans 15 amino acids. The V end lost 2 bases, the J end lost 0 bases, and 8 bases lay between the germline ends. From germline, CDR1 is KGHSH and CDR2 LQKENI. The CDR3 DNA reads TGTGCCAGCTCACCAGGCGGGAATAGCAATCAGCCCCAGCATTTT. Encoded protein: CASSPGGNSNQPQHF.

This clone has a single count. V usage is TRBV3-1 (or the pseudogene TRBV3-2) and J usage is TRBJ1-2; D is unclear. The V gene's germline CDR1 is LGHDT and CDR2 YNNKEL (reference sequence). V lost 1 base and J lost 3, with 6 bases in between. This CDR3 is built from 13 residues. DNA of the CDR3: TGTGCCAGCAGCCAAGTAGAGGACTATGGCTACACCTTC. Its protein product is CASSQVEDYGYTF.

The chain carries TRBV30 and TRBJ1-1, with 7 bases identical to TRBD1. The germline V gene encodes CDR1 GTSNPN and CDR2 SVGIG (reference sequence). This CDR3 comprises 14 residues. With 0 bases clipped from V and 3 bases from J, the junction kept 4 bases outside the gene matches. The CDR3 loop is CAWSVQGKYTEAFF. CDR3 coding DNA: TGTGCCTGGAGTGTACAGGGGAAGTACACTGAAGCTTTCTTT. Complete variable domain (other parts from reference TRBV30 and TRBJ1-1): SQTIHQWPATLVQPVGSPLSLECTVEGTSNPNLYWYRQAAGRGLQLLFYSVGIGQISSEVPQNLSASRPQDRQFILSSKKLLLSDSGFYLCAWSVQGKYTEAFFGQGTRLTVV.

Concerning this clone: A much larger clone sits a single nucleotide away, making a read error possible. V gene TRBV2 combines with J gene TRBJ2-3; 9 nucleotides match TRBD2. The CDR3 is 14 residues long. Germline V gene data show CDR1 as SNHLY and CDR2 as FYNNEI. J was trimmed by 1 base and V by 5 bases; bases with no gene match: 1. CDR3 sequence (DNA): TGTGCCAGCAGTCCTAGCGGGGGCACAGATACGCAGTATTTT. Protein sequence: CASSPSGGTDTQYF.

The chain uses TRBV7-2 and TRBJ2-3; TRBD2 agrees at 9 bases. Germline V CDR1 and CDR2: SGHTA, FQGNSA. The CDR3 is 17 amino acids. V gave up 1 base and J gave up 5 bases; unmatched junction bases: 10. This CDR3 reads CASSLGGGALGEDTQYF. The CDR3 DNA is TGTGCCAGCAGCTTAGGCGGGGGGGCTTTAGGAGAAGATACGCAGTATTTT.

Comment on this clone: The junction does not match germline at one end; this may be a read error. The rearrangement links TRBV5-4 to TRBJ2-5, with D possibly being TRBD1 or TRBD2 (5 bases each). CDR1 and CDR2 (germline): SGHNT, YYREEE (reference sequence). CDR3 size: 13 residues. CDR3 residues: CVSGRVESETQYF. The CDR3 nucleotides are TGTGTCAGCGGCAGGGTAGAATCAGAGACCCAGTACTTC. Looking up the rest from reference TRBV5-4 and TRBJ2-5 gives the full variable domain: ETGVTQSPTHLIKTRGQQVTLRCSSQSGHNTVSWYQQALGQGPQFIFQYYREEENGRGNFPPRFSGLQFPNYSSELNVNALELDDSALYLCVSGRVESETQYFGPGTRLLVL.

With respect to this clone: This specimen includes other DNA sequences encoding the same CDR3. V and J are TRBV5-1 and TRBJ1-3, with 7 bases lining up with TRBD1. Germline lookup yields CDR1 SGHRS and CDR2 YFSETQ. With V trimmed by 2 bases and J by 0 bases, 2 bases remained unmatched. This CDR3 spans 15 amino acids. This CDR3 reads CASSLGQASGNTIYF. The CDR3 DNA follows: TGCGCCAGCAGCTTAGGACAGGCCTCTGGAAACACCATATATTTT.

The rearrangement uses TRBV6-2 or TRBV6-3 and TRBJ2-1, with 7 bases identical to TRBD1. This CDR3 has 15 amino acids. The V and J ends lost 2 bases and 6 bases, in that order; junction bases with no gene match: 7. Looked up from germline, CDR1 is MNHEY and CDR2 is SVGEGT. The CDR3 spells CASSYSQGDVNEQFF. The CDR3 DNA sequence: TGTGCCAGCAGTTACAGCCAGGGGGATGTCAATGAGCAGTTCTTC.